These 17 T cell receptor beta chains were all obtained from the same sample, sequenced in a study of T cell repertoires in cytomegalovirus infection. MiXCR was run by TCRdb on the reads, yielding one entry per CDR3 protein. Among under 150,000 distinct CDR3 sequences listed, 30% to 35% were seen once. These receptors have no identified antigens. The sample was CD8+ T cells from cultured PBMCs, taken from culture after CMV antigen stimulation. The origin of the receptors is a human donor in good health (CMV status not recorded). Some clones in this sample may be carry-over from other donors' samples.

In this sample, this clonotype turned up a few times. The chain joins TRBV13 to TRBJ2-3; D not resolved. CDR3 length equals 13 residues. Germline V CDR1 and CDR2: PRHDT, FYEKMQ (reference sequence). The V end was cut by 4 bases, the J end by 2 bases, with 7 bases between. Here the CDR3 DNA reads TGTGCCAGCAGCTCAACACCCACAGATACGCAGTATTTT. It is translated as CASSSTPTDTQYF.

This CDR3 reads CASALDSPSYEQYF. Here the CDR3 DNA reads TGTGCTAGTGCCCTGGACAGTCCCTCCTACGAGCAGTACTTC. This chain uses TRBV12-5 with TRBJ2-7; a weak D match, TRBD1 (6 bases). CDR1 and CDR2 from the germline V gene are LGHNT and FRNRAP. The CDR3 contains 14 residues. With 7 bases removed from V and 0 bases from J, the gap between germline ends came to 13 bases.

J is TRBJ1-2 and V is TRBV6-2 or TRBV6-3; weak D call: TRBD1 (5 bases). From germline, CDR1 is MNHEY and CDR2 SVGEGT. This CDR3 spans 15 amino acids. The ends were cut back, 2 bases at V and 8 bases at J, with 18 bases in the middle. The CDR3 DNA sequence: TGTGCCAGCAGTTACGGGCCCTCGGACAAGGTGGGCTACACCTTC. Translating it yields CASSYGPSDKVGYTF.

This rearrangement joins TRBV7-2 to TRBJ2-2; 11 bases agree with TRBD2. CDR3 length: 16 residues. Germline V gives CDR1 SGHTA, CDR2 FQGNSA. V shed 3 bases, J shed 4 bases, and the junction held 4 bases outside the gene matches. CDR3 bases: TGTGCCAGCAGCTTTTTAGCGGGGGGGCTCACCGGGGAGCTGTTTTTT. Translated: CASSFLAGGLTGELFF.

This clonotype has at least ten counts. The V and J genes are TRBV7-8 and TRBJ2-4; D assignment may be TRBD1 or TRBD2 (5 bases each). Germline loops: CDR1 SGHVS, CDR2 FQNEAQ. The CDR3 totals 16 residues. Between the trimmed V and J ends, which lost 5 bases and 5 bases, there was a span of 19 bases. The CDR3 sequence is CASSRMTGPGENIQYF. CDR3 in DNA: TGTGCCAGCAGCCGAATGACGGGACCTGGGGAAAACATTCAGTACTTC.

The table lists this clonotype with a few counts. The chain has TRBV20-1 and TRBJ2-3; D perhaps matches TRBD2 (6 bases). Trimming removed 0 bases from V and 0 bases from J, with 13 bases in between. This CDR3 has 16 residues. The germline V gene has CDR1 DFQATT and CDR2 SNEGSKA (reference sequence). The CDR3 coding sequence is TGCAGTGCTAGAGACCGGGCGGGGCTAAGCACAGATACGCAGTATTTT. Translating gives CSARDRAGLSTDTQYF.

This chain connects TRBV27 to TRBJ1-2; TRBD1 matches at 8 bases. Germline trimming cut 3 bases from V and 4 bases from J; bases unmatched to any gene: 4. This CDR3 contains 14 residues. From germline, CDR1 is MNHEY and CDR2 SMNVEV (reference sequence). Here the CDR3 reads CASSFDRGGYGYTF. In nucleotides, the CDR3 is TGTGCCAGCAGTTTCGACAGGGGAGGCTATGGCTACACCTTC.

This clonotype occurred a few times. The chain is built from TRBV29-1 and TRBJ2-2, with a possible D match to TRBD1 (6 bases). Germline CDR1 is SQVTM and CDR2 is ANQGSEA. V lost 1 base, J lost 4 bases, and 13 bases lay in between. This CDR3 spans 15 amino acids. The CDR3 coding sequence is TGCAGCGTTGAAGGGCAGGGGATGGGCACCGGGGAGCTGTTTTTT. It is translated as CSVEGQGMGTGELFF.

There are a few counts of this clonotype. A junction boundary mismatches the germline segment, possibly from a read error. This sequence joins TRBV5-1 and TRBJ2-1; D is undetermined. The length of the CDR3 is 14 residues. CDR1 and CDR2 (germline): SGHRS, YFSETQ. In DNA form, the CDR3 reads TGTGCCAGCAGCTTGGCCTCCACTTACAATGAGCAGTTCTTC. Its translation: CASSLASTYNEQFF.

The V and J genes are TRBV3-1 and TRBJ1-1; 9 bases agree with TRBD1. The CDR3 extends over 17 amino acids. Germline V gene data show CDR1 as LGHDT and CDR2 as YNNKEL (reference sequence). Trimming removed 0 bases from V and 1 base from J; junction bases left unmatched: 6. CDR3 protein: CASSQEWTGVPNTEAFF. DNA of the CDR3: TGTGCCAGCAGCCAAGAGTGGACAGGGGTCCCGAACACTGAAGCTTTCTTT.

The chain joins TRBV4-2 to TRBJ1-1; D possibly corresponds to TRBD1 (5 bases). This CDR3 comprises 14 residues. CDR1 is LGHNA, CDR2 YNFKEQ, per germline. Trimming pared 4 bases from V and 2 bases from J, leaving 11 bases between. CDR3 nucleotides: TGTGCCAGCAGCCCCCTGGGGGAAAACACTGAAGCTTTCTTT. It yields the protein CASSPLGENTEAFF.

In its sample, this clonotype was seen a few times. The chain has TRBV19 and TRBJ1-2; D is uncertain. The CDR3 extends over 12 amino acids. V was trimmed by 6 bases and J by 6 bases, leaving 11 bases between them. Looked up from germline, CDR1 is LNHDA and CDR2 is SQIVND (reference sequence). The chain's CDR3 is CASSPTRHGYTF. In DNA, the CDR3 is TGTGCCAGTAGCCCTACCAGGCATGGCTACACCTTC.

This clonotype occurred a few times. The V gene is TRBV7-9, the J gene TRBJ2-7; D might be TRBD1 or TRBD2, each matching 5 bases. Trimming removed 6 bases from V and 2 bases from J, with 11 bases in between. The CDR3 totals 13 residues. Germline assignment: CDR1 SEHNR and CDR2 FQNEAQ (reference sequence). The CDR3 DNA follows: TGTGCCAGCAGTCAAGGGACGGCCTACGAGCAGTACTTC. It codes for CASSQGTAYEQYF.

The gene calls are TRBV6-6 and TRBJ2-7; 7 bases agree with TRBD1. V was pared by 2 bases and J by 1 base, with 5 bases of the junction left unmatched. Germline V gene lookup returns CDR1 MNHNY and CDR2 SVGAGI (reference sequence). This CDR3 has 15 amino acids. The CDR3 DNA is TGTGCCAGCAGTTACGACAGGGTCCTGTCCTACGAGCAGTACTTC. Its translation: CASSYDRVLSYEQYF.

This clonotype was seen more than once but under ten times. The genes are TRBV6-5 and TRBJ2-1; the D is unclear. The CDR3 loop spans 13 amino acids. CDR1 and CDR2 (germline): MNHEY, SVGAGI. Trimming stripped 6 bases from V and 4 bases from J, with 10 bases between. The CDR3 region is CASRIGPYNEQFF. CDR3 sequence (DNA): TGTGCCAGCAGGATAGGACCGTACAATGAGCAGTTCTTC.

This chain joins TRBV12-3 or TRBV12-4 and TRBJ2-7; 8 positions agree with TRBD1. J was trimmed by 3 bases and V by 6 bases; bases with no gene match: 7. The CDR3 runs to 14 residues. The CDR3 is CASRQGAPLYEQYF. CDR3 sequence (DNA): TGTGCCAGCAGGCAGGGGGCACCCCTCTACGAGCAGTACTTC.

This clonotype was picked up a small number of times. The chain uses TRBV7-2 and TRBJ1-6; D is undetermined. The V and J ends lost 4 bases and 8 bases respectively, with 6 bases between them. The CDR3 has 12 residues. The germline gives CDR1 SGHTA, CDR2 FQGNSA. In nucleotides, the CDR3 is TGTGCCAGCAGCTCGGTGGATTCACCCCTCCACTTT. Protein product: CASSSVDSPLHF.